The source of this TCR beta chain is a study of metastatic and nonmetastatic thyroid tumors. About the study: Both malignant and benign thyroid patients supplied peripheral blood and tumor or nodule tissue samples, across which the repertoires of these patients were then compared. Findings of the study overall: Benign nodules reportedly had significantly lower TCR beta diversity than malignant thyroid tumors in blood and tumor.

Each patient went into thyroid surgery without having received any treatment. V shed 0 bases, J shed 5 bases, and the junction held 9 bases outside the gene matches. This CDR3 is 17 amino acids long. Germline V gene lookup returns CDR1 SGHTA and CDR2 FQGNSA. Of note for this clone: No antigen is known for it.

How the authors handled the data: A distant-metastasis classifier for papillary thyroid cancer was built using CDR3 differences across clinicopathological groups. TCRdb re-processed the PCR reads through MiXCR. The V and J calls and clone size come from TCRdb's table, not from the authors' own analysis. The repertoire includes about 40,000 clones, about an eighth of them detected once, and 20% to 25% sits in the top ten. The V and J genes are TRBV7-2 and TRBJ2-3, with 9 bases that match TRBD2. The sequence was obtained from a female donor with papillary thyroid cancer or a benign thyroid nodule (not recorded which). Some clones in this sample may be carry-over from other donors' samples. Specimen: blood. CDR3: CASSLAGVAGAIDTQYF. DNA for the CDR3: TGTGCCAGCAGCTTAGCAGGTGTAGCGGGGGCTATAGATACGCAGTATTTT.